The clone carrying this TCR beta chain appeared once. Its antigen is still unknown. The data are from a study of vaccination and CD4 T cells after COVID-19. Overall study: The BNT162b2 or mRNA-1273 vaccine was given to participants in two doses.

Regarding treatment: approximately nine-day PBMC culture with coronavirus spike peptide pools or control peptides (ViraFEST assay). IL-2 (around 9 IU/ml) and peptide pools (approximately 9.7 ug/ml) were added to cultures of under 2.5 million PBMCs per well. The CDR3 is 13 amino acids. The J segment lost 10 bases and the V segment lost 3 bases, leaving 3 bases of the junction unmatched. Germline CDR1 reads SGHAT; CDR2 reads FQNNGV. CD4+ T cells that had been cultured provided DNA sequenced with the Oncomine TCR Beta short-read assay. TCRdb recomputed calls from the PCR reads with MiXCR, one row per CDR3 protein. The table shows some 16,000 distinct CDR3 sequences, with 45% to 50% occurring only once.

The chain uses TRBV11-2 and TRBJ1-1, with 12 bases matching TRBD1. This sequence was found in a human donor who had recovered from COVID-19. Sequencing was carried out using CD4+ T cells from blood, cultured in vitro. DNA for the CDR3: TGTGCCAGCAGCTTGGGACAGGGGGCGCCAGCTTTCTTT. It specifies CASSLGQGAPAFF.